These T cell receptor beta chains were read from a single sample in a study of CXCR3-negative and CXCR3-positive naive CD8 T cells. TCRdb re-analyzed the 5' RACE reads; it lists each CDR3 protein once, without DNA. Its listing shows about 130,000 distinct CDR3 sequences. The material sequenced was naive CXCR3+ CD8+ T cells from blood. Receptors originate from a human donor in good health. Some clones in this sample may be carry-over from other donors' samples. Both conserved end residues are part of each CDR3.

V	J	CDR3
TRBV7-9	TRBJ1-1	CASSRPGQPEAFF
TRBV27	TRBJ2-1	CASSTNSGNEQFF
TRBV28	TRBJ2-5	CASSPLEDLTQYF
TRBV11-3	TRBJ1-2	CASSRGGTNYGYTF
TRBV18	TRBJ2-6	CASTSIDPGANVLTF
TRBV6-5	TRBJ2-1	CASSYHRLNEQFF
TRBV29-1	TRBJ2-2	CSVEEGLRTGELFF
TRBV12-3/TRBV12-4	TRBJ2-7	CASSFPVSEQYF
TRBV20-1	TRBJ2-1	CSAIGASGRGDHTEQFF
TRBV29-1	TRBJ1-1	CSVGQGYDTEAFF
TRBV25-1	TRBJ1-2	CASSAGLDGYTF
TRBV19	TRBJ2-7	CASSPGLDEQYF
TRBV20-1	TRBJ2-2	CSATGGTGDTGELFF
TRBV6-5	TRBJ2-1	CASSYSIQGIYNEQFF
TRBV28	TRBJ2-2	CASKGSAELFF
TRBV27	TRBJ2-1	CASSFPATGTFNEQFF
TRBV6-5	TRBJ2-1	CASSPGLVVLNEQFF
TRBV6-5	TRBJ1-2	CASRPQQGASYGYTF
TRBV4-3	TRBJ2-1	CASSQDWGDFSYNEQFF
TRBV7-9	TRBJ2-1	CASSPAGSLSSYNEQFF
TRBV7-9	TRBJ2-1	CASRPQGAYNEQFF
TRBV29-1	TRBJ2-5	CSVDGVTSIQETQYF
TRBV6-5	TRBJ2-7	CASSRPPWQYF
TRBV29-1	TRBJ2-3	CSVEGQANTDTQYF
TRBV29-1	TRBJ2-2	CSTSGDTGELFF
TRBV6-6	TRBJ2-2	CASSSTGTTSTGELFF
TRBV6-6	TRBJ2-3	CASTPTGGRTDTQYF
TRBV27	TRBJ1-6	CASSLAAGVGSPLHF
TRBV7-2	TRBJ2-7	CASSPRGSGAPFEQYF
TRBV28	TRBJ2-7	CASSLRNSYEQYF
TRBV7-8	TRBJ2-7	CASGGISYEQYF
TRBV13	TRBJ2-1	CASSLGAGSSYNEQFF
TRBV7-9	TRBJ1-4	CASSSSNEKLFF
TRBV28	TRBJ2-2	CASRESGRTGELFF
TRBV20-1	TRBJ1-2	CSARVTDYGYTF
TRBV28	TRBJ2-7	CASSSTLSYEQYF
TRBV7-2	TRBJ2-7	CASSLYPEPTGVSSYEQYF